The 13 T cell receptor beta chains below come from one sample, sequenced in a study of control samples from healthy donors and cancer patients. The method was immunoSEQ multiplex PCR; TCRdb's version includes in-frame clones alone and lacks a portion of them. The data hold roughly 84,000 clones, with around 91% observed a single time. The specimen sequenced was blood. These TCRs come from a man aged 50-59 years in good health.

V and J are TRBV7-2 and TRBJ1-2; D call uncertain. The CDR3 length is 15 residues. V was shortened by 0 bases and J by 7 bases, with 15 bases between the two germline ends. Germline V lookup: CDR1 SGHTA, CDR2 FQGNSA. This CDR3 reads CASSLASGGSGGYTF. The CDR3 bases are TGTGCCAGCAGCTTAGCGTCGGGTGGTTCTGGTGGCTACACCTTC.

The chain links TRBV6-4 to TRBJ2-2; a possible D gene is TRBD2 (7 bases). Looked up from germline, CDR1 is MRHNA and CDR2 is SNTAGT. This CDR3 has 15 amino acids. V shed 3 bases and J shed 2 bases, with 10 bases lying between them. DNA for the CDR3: TGTGCCAGCAGTGAAGCGGGACACAACACCGGGGAGCTGTTTTTT. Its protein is CASSEAGHNTGELFF.

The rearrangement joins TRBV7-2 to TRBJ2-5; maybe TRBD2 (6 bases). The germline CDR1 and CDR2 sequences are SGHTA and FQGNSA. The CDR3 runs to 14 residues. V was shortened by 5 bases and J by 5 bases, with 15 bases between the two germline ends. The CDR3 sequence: CASSPRGWLETQYF. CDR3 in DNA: TGTGCCAGCAGCCCCCGGGGGTGGTTGGAGACCCAGTACTTC.

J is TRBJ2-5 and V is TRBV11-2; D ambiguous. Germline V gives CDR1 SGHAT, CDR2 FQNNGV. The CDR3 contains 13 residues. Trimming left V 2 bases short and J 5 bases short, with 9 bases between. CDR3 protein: CASSLTSAETQYF. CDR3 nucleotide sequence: TGTGCCAGCAGCTTAACGTCAGCCGAGACCCAGTACTTC.

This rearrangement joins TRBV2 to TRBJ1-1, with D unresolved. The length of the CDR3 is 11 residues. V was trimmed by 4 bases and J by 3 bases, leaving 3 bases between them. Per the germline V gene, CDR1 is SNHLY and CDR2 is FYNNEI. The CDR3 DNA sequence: TGTGCCAGCAGTGGGCACACTGAAGCTTTCTTT. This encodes CASSGHTEAFF.

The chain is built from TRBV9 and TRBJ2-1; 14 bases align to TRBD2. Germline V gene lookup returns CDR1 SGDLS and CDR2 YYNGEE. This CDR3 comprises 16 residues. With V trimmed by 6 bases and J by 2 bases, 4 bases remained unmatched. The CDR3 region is CASTKTSGGAYNEQFF. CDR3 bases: TGTGCCAGCACCAAGACTAGCGGGGGGGCCTACAATGAGCAGTTCTTC.

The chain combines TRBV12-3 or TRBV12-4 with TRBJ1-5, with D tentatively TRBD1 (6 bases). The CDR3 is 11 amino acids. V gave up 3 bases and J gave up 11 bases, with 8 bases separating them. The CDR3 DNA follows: TGTGCCAGCAGTTTCCGGGACACCCAGCATTTT. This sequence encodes CASSFRDTQHF.

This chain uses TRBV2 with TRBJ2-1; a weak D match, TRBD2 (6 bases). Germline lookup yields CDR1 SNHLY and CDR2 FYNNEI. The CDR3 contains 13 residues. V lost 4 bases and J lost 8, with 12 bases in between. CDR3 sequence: CASSVGGFDEQFF. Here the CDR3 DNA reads TGTGCCAGCAGTGTTGGGGGGTTCGATGAGCAGTTCTTC. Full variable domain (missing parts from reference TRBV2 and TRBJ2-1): EPEVTQTPSHQVTQMGQEVILRCVPISNHLYFYWYRQILGQKVEFLVSFYNNEISEKSEIFDDQFSVERPDGSNFTLKIRSTKLEDSAMYFCASSVGGFDEQFFGPGTRLTVL.

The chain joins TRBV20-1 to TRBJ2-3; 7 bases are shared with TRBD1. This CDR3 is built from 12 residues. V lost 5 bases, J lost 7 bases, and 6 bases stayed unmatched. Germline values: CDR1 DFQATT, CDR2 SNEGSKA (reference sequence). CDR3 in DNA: TGCAGTGCTGGTGGACAGGACCATACGCAGTATTTT. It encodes CSAGGQDHTQYF.

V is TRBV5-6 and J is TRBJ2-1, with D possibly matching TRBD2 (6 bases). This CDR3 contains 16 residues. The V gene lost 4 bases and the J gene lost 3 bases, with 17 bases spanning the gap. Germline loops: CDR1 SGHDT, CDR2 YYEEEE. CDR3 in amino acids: CASSPTGEDGYNEQFF. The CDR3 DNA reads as TGTGCCAGCAGCCCTACGGGGGAGGATGGCTACAATGAGCAGTTCTTC.

CDR3 sequence: CASSTQDNNYGYTF. CDR3 in DNA: TGTGCCAGTAGTACCCAGGACAATAACTATGGCTACACCTTC. The chain employs TRBV19 and TRBJ1-2; maybe TRBD1 (5 bases). The V gene's germline CDR1 is LNHDA and CDR2 SQIVND (reference sequence). This CDR3 has 14 amino acids. V lost 4 bases and J lost 1, with 10 bases in between.

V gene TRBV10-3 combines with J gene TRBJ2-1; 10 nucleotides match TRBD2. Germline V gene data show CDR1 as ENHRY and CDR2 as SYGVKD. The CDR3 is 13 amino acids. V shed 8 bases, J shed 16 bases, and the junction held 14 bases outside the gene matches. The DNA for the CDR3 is TGTGCCATCTGGCCGGGACTAGCGTCCAGTTTTTTCTTC. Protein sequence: CAIWPGLASSFFF.

The CDR3 protein is CASSSRLGGTDTQYF. DNA of the CDR3: TGTGCCAGCAGCTCAAGACTAGGGGGCACAGATACGCAGTATTTT. This rearrangement joins TRBV5-6 to TRBJ2-3, with a weak D call TRBD2 (6 bases). The CDR3 runs to 15 residues. The germline gives CDR1 SGHDT, CDR2 YYEEEE. The ends were cut back, 3 bases at V and 1 base at J, with 12 bases in the middle.